This T cell receptor (beta chain) was identified during a study of blood T cell repertoires in COVID-19. Measured with immunoSEQ multiplex PCR; TCRdb has only the in-frame clones, and not every one. Of roughly 190,000 clones in the sample, about 88% were seen once. The CDR3 extends over 13 amino acids. The V gene's germline CDR1 is SNHLY and CDR2 FYNNEI. The germline V and J ends were trimmed by 6 bases and 0 bases, with 8 bases remaining between them. Sequences were obtained from peripheral blood. This chain links TRBV2 with TRBJ1-2; D unresolved. The TCR was taken from a human donor in a cohort sampled during active COVID-19. CDR3 protein: CASSTQTNYGYTF. The CDR3 DNA reads as TGTGCCAGCAGCACACAGACTAACTATGGCTACACCTTC.